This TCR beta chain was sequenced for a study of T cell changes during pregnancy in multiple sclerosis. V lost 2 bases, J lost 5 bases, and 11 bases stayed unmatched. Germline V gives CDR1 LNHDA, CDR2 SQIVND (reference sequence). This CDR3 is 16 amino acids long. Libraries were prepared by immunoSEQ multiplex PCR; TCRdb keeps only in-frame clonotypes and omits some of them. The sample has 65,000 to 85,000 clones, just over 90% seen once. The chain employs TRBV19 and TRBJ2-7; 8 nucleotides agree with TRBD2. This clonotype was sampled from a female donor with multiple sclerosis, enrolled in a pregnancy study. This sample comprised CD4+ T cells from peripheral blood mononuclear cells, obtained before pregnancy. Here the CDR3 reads CASSIYRTSRTNEQYF. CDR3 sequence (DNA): TGTGCCAGTAGTATATACAGGACTAGCCGGACTAACGAGCAGTACTTC.